This T cell receptor (beta chain) came from a study of T-cell reconstitution after alpha-beta-depleted transplantation in children. Study-wide results and limits: Recipient T cells and thymic progenitors that survived gave rise to the high TCRbeta diversity observed at day 60 in some patients. The study reportedly traced alpha-beta T cells about two months after transplant to several hundred expanded graft clones. T-cell counts and diversity at one year following transplant were attributed mainly to newly produced T cells.

Unique molecular identifiers were used in preparing the TCRbeta library. TCRdb re-called the PCR reads through MiXCR, storing one row per CDR3 protein. The profile shows 610,000 or so distinct CDR3 sequences, 25% to 30% of them singletons. As regards this clonotype: Its antigen is currently unknown.

The clonotype comes from a boy under three years old with Wiskott-Aldrich syndrome, due to receive a stem cell transplant. Here the sequenced sample was PBMCs, taken before TCRalphabeta/CD19-depleted stem cell transplant.

The CDR3 here is CSATYSGSRTGELFF. The CDR3 DNA reads as TGCAGTGCTACGTATAGCGGGAGTAGGACCGGGGAGCTGTTTTTT. The chain uses TRBV20-1 and TRBJ2-2; 9 bases are shared with TRBD2. Germline lookup yields CDR1 DFQATT and CDR2 SNEGSKA (reference sequence). The J segment lost 5 bases and the V segment lost 4 bases, leaving 8 bases of the junction unmatched. This CDR3 region has 15 residues.